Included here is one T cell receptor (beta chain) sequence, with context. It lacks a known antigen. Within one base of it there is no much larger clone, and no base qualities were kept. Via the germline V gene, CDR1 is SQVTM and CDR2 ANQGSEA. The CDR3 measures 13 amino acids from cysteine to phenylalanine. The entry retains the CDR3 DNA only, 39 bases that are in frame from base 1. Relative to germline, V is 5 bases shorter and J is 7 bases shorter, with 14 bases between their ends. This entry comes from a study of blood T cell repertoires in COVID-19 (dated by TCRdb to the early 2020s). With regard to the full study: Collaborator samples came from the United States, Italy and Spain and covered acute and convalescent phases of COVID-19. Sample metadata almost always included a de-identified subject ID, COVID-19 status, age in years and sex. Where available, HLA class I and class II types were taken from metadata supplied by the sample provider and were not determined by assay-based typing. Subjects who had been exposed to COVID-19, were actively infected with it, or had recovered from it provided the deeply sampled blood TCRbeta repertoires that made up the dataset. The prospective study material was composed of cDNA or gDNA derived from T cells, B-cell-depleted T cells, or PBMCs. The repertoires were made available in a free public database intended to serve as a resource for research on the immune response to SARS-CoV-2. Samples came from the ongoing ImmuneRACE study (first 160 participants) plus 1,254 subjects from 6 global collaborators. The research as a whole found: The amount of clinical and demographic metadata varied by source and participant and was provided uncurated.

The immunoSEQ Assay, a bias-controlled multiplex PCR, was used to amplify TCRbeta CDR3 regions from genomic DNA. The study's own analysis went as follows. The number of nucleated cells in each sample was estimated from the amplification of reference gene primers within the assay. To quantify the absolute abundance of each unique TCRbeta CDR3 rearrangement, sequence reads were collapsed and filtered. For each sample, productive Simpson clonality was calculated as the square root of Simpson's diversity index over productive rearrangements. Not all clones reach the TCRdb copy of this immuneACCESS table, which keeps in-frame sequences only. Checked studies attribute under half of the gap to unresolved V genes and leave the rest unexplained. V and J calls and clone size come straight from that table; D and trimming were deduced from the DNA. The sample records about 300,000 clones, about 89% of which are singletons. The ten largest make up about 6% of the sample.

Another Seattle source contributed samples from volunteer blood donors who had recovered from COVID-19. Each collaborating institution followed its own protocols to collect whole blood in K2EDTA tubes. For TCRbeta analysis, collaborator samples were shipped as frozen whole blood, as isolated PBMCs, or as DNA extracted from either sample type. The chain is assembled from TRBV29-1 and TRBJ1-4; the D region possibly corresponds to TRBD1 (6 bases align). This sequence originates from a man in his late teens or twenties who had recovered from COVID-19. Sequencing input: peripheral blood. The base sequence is TGCAGCGTTAAGGACAGAACGGGTGAAAAACTGTTTTTT. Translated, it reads CSVKDRTGEKLFF.